The 24 T cell receptor beta chains below come from one sample, sequenced in a study of T-cell memory formation after mild COVID-19. Via MiXCR, TCRdb re-called the 5' RACE reads, giving one row per CDR3 protein. The sample has 210,000 or so distinct CDR3 sequences, around 25% seen once. The sample comprised PBMCs or a T cell subset sorted from them (not recorded which). The receptors were sampled from an adult woman who had mild COVID-19 (a few samples of this study predate the infection). Cell type and time point are not known.

This clonotype has only a few counts. The CDR3 loop is CASSLTGLGGYTF. CDR3 bases: TGTGCCAGCAGCCTAACAGGGTTGGGTGGCTACACCTTC. This sequence joins TRBV27 and TRBJ1-2; possible D gene TRBD1, 6 bases. Between the trimmed V and J ends, which lost 6 bases and 7 bases, there was a span of 15 bases. Germline values: CDR1 MNHEY, CDR2 SMNVEV (reference sequence). CDR3 length equals 13 residues.

The rearrangement joins TRBV11-2 to TRBJ2-1; 8 bases align to TRBD2. The CDR3 loop spans 16 amino acids. Germline V lookup: CDR1 SGHAT, CDR2 FQNNGV. V trimming: 1 base; J trimming: 8 bases; junction bases outside the gene matches: 10. CDR3 sequence reads: CASSLVTSGPRHEQFF. Here the CDR3 DNA reads TGTGCCAGCAGCTTAGTCACTAGCGGCCCGAGGCATGAGCAGTTCTTC. The variable domain in full, with the rest retrieved from reference TRBV11-2 and TRBJ2-1, is EAGVAQSPRYKIIEKRQSVAFWCNPISGHATLYWYQQILGQGPKLLIQFQNNGVVDDSQLPKDRFSAERLKGVDSTLKIQPAKLEDSAVYLCASSLVTSGPRHEQFFGPGTRLTVL.

This clonotype was seen a handful of times. The chain couples TRBV3-1 to TRBJ2-2; perhaps TRBD2 as D (5 bases). Germline V lookup: CDR1 LGHDT, CDR2 YNNKEL (reference sequence). This CDR3 spans 13 amino acids. V was pared by 4 bases and J by 6 bases, with 9 bases between. Here the CDR3 DNA reads TGTGCCAGCAGCCGAGGGCACCCCGGGGAGCTGTTTTTT. The encoded protein is CASSRGHPGELFF.

This clonotype has more than one count but fewer than ten. The gene calls are TRBV11-3 and TRBJ2-2; 12 nucleotides align to TRBD1. This CDR3 comprises 16 residues. Unmatched junction bases numbered 5, after V lost 5 bases and J lost 4 bases. Looked up from germline, CDR1 is SGHNT and CDR2 is YENEEA. CDR3 nucleotide sequence: TGTGCCAGCAGCCCGGGACAGGGGGCTGGCACCGGGGAGCTGTTTTTT. Its protein is CASSPGQGAGTGELFF.

The chain links TRBV9 to TRBJ2-5; weak D call: TRBD2 (5 bases). The V end was cut by 0 bases, the J end by 4 bases, with 7 bases between. Looked up from germline, CDR1 is SGDLS and CDR2 is YYNGEE. The CDR3 has 13 amino acids. The CDR3 coding sequence is TGTGCCAGCAGCGTAGTAGGGAGAGAGACCCAGTACTTC. This gives the protein CASSVVGRETQYF.

This clonotype has just a few counts. This chain connects TRBV7-9 to TRBJ2-1; D remains unclear. The CDR3 is made up of 12 amino acids. From germline, CDR1 is SEHNR and CDR2 FQNEAQ (reference sequence). Trimming cost V 1 base and J 9 bases, with 7 bases left between them. The CDR3: CASSLGSPEQFF. The CDR3 DNA follows: TGTGCCAGCAGCTTAGGCAGTCCTGAGCAGTTCTTC.

This clonotype appeared once. A much larger clone lies one base from this, so it may be a read error. The J gene is TRBJ2-3, the V gene TRBV6-2 or TRBV6-3, with 8 bases matching TRBD2. This CDR3 is built from 18 residues. The germline V gene has CDR1 MNHEY and CDR2 SVGEGT. V was clipped by 6 bases and J by 1 base; unmatched bases: 15. The CDR3 bases are TGTGCCAGCAGCCAGAGACTAGCGAGCCTCTCCGGCACAGATACGCAGTATTTT. As protein: CASSQRLASLSGTDTQYF.

In this sample, this clonotype turned up a few times. The gene calls are TRBV7-6 and TRBJ1-4; D ambiguous. CDR3 size: 13 residues. Germline lookup yields CDR1 SGHVS and CDR2 FNYEAQ. Trimming shortened V by 9 bases and J by 0 bases, and 8 bases separated the two germline ends. The chain's CDR3 is CASSLATNEKLFF. The CDR3 bases are TGTGCCAGTTCTCTCGCAACTAATGAAAAACTGTTTTTT.

The chain joins TRBV9 to TRBJ2-2, with TRBD2 identical over 12 bases. The length of the CDR3 is 16 residues. The V and J ends lost 3 bases and 4 bases, in that order; junction bases with no gene match: 4. Germline values: CDR1 SGDLS, CDR2 YYNGEE. The CDR3 is CASSEGLAGITGELFF. DNA for the CDR3: TGTGCCAGCAGCGAGGGACTAGCGGGTATCACCGGGGAGCTGTTTTTT.

The rearrangement uses TRBV7-6 and TRBJ1-2, with 8 bases fitting TRBD1. Germline values: CDR1 SGHVS, CDR2 FNYEAQ. The CDR3 contains 13 residues. Trimming cost V 6 bases and J 6 bases; bases outside gene matches: 6. CDR3 DNA: TGTGCCAGCAGTCCCGCAGGGGGCGATGGCTACACCTTC. Translation: CASSPAGGDGYTF.

This clonotype was counted only a few times. V and J are TRBV5-1 and TRBJ2-2; D is perhaps TRBD2 (5 bases). V was cut by 5 bases and J by 0 bases, with 14 bases left in between. Germline V gives CDR1 SGHRS, CDR2 YFSETQ. This CDR3 spans 16 amino acids. The chain's CDR3 is CASRLGVLANTGELFF. CDR3 DNA: TGCGCCAGCAGACTCGGGGTCTTGGCGAACACCGGGGAGCTGTTTTTT.

This clonotype was counted only a few times. V is TRBV5-6 and J is TRBJ2-1; D remains unclear. The ends were cut back, 2 bases at V and 5 bases at J, with 14 bases in the middle. CDR1 and CDR2 (germline): SGHDT, YYEEEE. The CDR3 spans 15 residues. The CDR3 bases are TGTGCCAGCAGCTTCATTTTAGCCAGAAACAATGAGCAGTTCTTC. Amino acids: CASSFILARNNEQFF.

This clonotype was counted a few times. The chain couples TRBV12-5 to TRBJ2-5, with 16 bases matching TRBD2. J gave up 3 bases and V 7 bases, and 8 bases lay outside the gene matches. Germline V gene sequence: CDR1 LGHNT, CDR2 FRNRAP. The length of the CDR3 is 17 residues. The CDR3: CASASGLAGGPEETQYF. The CDR3 coding sequence is TGTGCTAGTGCCTCGGGACTAGCGGGAGGGCCAGAAGAGACCCAGTACTTC.

The chain has TRBV25-1 and TRBJ1-5, with D possibly matching TRBD1 (5 bases). This CDR3 region has 17 residues. The germline CDR1 and CDR2 sequences are MGHDK and SYGVNS. V lost 3 bases to trimming and J lost 2 bases, with 17 bases between them. The CDR3 region has the DNA TGTGCCAGCAGTGAGTCAGTCGGCAGGGACGGCAATCAGCCCCAGCATTTT. Translating gives CASSESVGRDGNQPQHF.

This clonotype was seen a handful of times. The genes are TRBV12-3 or TRBV12-4 and TRBJ2-7; 8 bases align to TRBD1. The trim removed 7 bases at V and 3 bases at J, leaving 8 bases unmatched. There are 14 residues in the CDR3. CDR3 DNA: TGTGCCAGCACTCCCCGGGGGACAGGCTACGAGCAGTACTTC. Residues: CASTPRGTGYEQYF.

The V gene is TRBV6-1, the J gene TRBJ2-3, with unresolved D. This CDR3 contains 16 residues. CDR1 MNHNS and CDR2 SASEGT come from the germline V gene. The V gene lost 0 bases and the J gene lost 2 bases, with 12 bases spanning the gap. The CDR3 region has the DNA TGTGCCAGCAGTGAAGCACGCAATCTAAACACAGATACGCAGTATTTT. Translated, it gives CASSEARNLNTDTQYF.

The chain employs TRBV6-1 and TRBJ2-4; D ambiguous. V lost 1 base, J lost 3 bases, and 7 bases lay in between. Per germline, CDR1 MNHNS and CDR2 SASEGT. The length of the CDR3 is 14 residues. The CDR3 region is CASSEGGSKNIQYF. The DNA for the CDR3 is TGTGCCAGCAGTGAAGGAGGCAGCAAAAACATTCAGTACTTC.

This clonotype was counted only a few times. This chain links TRBV6-2 or TRBV6-3 with TRBJ2-5, with 9 bases fitting TRBD2. Germline V lookup: CDR1 MNHEY, CDR2 SVGEGT. The CDR3 runs 16 residues. The trim removed 6 bases at V and 2 bases at J, leaving 10 bases unmatched. CDR3 sequence reads: CASSPPTSGFQETQYF. Here the CDR3 DNA reads TGTGCCAGCAGCCCTCCGACTAGCGGTTTTCAAGAGACCCAGTACTTC.

This clonotype turned up a few times. The gene calls are TRBV19 and TRBJ1-1; 9 nucleotides match TRBD1. Trimming cost V 7 bases and J 1 base; bases outside gene matches: 13. Germline CDR1 and CDR2: LNHDA and SQIVND (reference sequence). The CDR3 sequence is 17 residues long. The CDR3 DNA is TGTGCCAGTAAAAAAGGGGGACAGGGAGCGGCGAACACTGAAGCTTTCTTT. The encoded protein is CASKKGGQGAANTEAFF.

This chain connects TRBV5-1 to TRBJ2-7; TRBD1 matches at 7 bases. The ends lost 3 bases at V and 6 bases at J; junction bases unmatched: 6. From germline, CDR1 is SGHRS and CDR2 YFSETQ. The CDR3 totals 13 residues. In nucleotides, the CDR3 is TGCGCCAGCAGCTCGGGACAGTCGGGCGAGCAGTACTTC. Its translation is CASSSGQSGEQYF.

CDR3 nucleotide sequence: TGTGCCAGCATCGGAGAGAACACTGAAGCTTTCTTT. As protein: CASIGENTEAFF. The chain has TRBV7-9 and TRBJ1-1; D remains ambiguous. With 7 bases removed from V and 1 base from J, the gap between germline ends came to 7 bases. There are 12 residues in the CDR3. Germline values: CDR1 SEHNR, CDR2 FQNEAQ (reference sequence).

The rearrangement links TRBV6-6 to TRBJ2-7; tentatively, D is TRBD1 or TRBD2 (5 bases each). Trimming stripped 5 bases from V and 3 bases from J, with 17 bases between. Germline V gene data show CDR1 as MNHNY and CDR2 as SVGAGI (reference sequence). The CDR3 extends over 15 amino acids. The CDR3 is CASSTSRDGDYEQYF. The CDR3 DNA sequence: TGTGCCAGCAGTACCTCCCGGGACGGAGACTACGAGCAGTACTTC.

In this sample, this clonotype turned up a few times. J is TRBJ2-5 and V is TRBV3-1, with TRBD2 matching over 7 bases. Germline lookup yields CDR1 LGHDT and CDR2 YNNKEL (reference sequence). Trimming cost V 1 base and J 2 bases; bases outside gene matches: 7. The CDR3 totals 16 residues. The CDR3 DNA reads as TGTGCCAGCAGCCAAGGGCGAGCGGGGATACAAGAGACCCAGTACTTC. Its translation is CASSQGRAGIQETQYF.

This chain joins TRBV29-1 and TRBJ2-1; 14 positions match TRBD2. The junction had 7 bases not matched to a gene; V was cut back by 1 base and J by 2 bases. Per germline, CDR1 SQVTM and CDR2 ANQGSEA. This CDR3 contains 18 residues. The CDR3 sequence: CSVEAGTSGGLPYNEQFF. The CDR3 DNA reads as TGCAGCGTTGAAGCTGGGACTAGCGGGGGCCTCCCCTACAATGAGCAGTTCTTC.